This T cell receptor (beta chain) is drawn from a study of blood T cell repertoires in COVID-19. About the research overall: Both acute and convalescent COVID-19 samples were obtained from the United States, Italy and Spain.

Original processing notes: Reference gene primer amplification yielded estimated nucleated cell counts. Data came from immunoSEQ multiplex PCR; TCRdb stores just in-frame clones and leaves some out. Clonal size and the V and J genes are those of that table, whereas D and trimming came from the DNA. Of some 270,000 clones listed, approximately 81% are singletons. Germline trimming cut 5 bases from V and 2 bases from J; bases unmatched to any gene: 5. The CDR3 is made up of 14 amino acids. In germline, CDR1 is SGHTA, CDR2 FQGTGA. Sequencing input: PBMCs or T cells enriched from blood (not recorded which). The chain links TRBV7-3 to TRBJ2-7, with 8 bases that match TRBD1. This sequence was found in a woman between 50 and 59 years old who had been exposed to COVID-19. CDR3 coding DNA: TGTGCCAGCAGCGCATCAGGGGGCCCCTACGAGCAGTACTTC. Protein product: CASSASGGPYEQYF. Drawing the rest from reference TRBV7-3 and TRBJ2-7, the complete variable domain is GAGVSQTPSNKVTEKGKYVELRCDPISGHTALYWYRQSLGQGPEFLIYFQGTGAADDSGLPNDRFFAVRPEGSVSTLKIQRTERGDSAVYLCASSASGGPYEQYFGPGTRLTVT.